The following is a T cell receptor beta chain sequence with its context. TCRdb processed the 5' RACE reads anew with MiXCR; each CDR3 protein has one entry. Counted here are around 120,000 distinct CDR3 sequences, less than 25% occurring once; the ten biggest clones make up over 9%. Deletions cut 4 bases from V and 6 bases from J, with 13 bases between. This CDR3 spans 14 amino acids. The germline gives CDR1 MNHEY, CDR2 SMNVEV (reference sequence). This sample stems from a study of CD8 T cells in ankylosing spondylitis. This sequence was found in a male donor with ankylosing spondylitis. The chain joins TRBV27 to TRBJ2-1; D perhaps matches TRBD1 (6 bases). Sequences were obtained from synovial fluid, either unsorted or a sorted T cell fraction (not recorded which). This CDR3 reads CASSSPGQTNEQFF. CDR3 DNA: TGTGCCAGCAGTTCTCCGGGACAAACCAATGAGCAGTTCTTC.